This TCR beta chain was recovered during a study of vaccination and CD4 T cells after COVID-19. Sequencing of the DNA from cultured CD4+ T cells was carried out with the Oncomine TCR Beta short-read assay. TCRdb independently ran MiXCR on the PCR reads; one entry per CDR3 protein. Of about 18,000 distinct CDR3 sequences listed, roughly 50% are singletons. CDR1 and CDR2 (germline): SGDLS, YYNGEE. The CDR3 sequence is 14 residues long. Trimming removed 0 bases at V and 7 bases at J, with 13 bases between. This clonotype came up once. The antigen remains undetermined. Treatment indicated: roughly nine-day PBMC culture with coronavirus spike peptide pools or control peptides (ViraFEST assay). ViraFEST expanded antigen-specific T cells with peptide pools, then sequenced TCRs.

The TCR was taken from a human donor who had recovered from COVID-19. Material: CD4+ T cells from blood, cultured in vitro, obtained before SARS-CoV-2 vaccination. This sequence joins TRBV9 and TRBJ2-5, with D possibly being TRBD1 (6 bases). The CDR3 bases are TGTGCCAGCAGCGTAGGCACAGGGTCTGTGACCCAGTACTTC. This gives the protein CASSVGTGSVTQYF. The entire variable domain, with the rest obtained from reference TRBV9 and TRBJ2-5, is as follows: DSGVTQTPKHLITATGQRVTLRCSPRSGDLSVYWYQQSLDQGLQFLIQYYNGEERAKGNILERFSAQQFPDLHSELNLSSLELGDSALYFCASSVGTGSVTQYFGPGTRLLVL.